The rows below give T cell receptor beta chains drawn from one sample of a study of cytotoxic CD8 clonotypes in ibrutinib-treated CLL. Method: immunoSEQ multiplex PCR; TCRdb's copy keeps in-frame clones and lacks some. Counted here are fewer than 45,000 clones, 49% occurring once; the ten biggest clones make up approximately 17%. The sequencing used PBMCs, collected before ibrutinib treatment. The receptor source for this set is a human donor with chronic lymphocytic leukemia. Each CDR3 is given with its conserved first and last residue. The order of the fields is J gene, clone size, CDR3 length, V gene, D gene, CDR3 protein, CDR3 DNA. D genes are given only for firm matches. For some rows the clone size is stated as once, few or many, or as a class when expanded; others skip it.

TRBJ2-7,-,15,TRBV11-2,TRBD2,CASSLGQRGTGEQYF,TGTGCCAGCAGCTTAGGTCAGCGGGGGACGGGTGAGCAGTACTTC
TRBJ2-6,few,17,TRBV14,-,CASSQALGTPGANVLTF,TGTGCCAGCAGCCAAGCTCTGGGGACGCCGGGGGCCAACGTCCTGACTTTC
TRBJ2-7,-,14,TRBV10-3,-,CAISPGQGSYEQYF,TGTGCCATCAGCCCCGGGCAGGGGTCCTACGAGCAGTACTTC
TRBJ1-4,-,13,TRBV7-6,-,CASSLGVNEKLFF,TGTGCCAGCAGCTTAGGGGTAAATGAAAAACTGTTTTTT
TRBJ2-1,-,15,TRBV27,-,CASSLKWDGYNEQFF,TGTGCCAGCAGTTTAAAATGGGACGGTTACAATGAGCAGTTCTTC
TRBJ1-2,few,12,TRBV19,-,CASSMGQLDYTF,TGTGCCAGTAGTATGGGGCAGCTTGATTATACCTTC
TRBJ1-2,-,14,TRBV6-6,-,CASSNSGSYYGYTF,TGTGCCAGCAGTAATTCAGGGTCCTACTATGGCTACACCTTC
TRBJ1-2,once,14,TRBV6-5,-,CASSYDLAGICYTF,TGTGCCAGCAGTTACGACCTGGCGGGTATTTGCTACACCTTC
TRBJ1-3,-,16,TRBV6-5,-,CASSSVPRSSGNTIYF,TGTGCCAGCAGTTCCGTCCCGAGATCCTCTGGAAACACCATATATTTT
TRBJ2-7,-,14,TRBV7-2,TRBD1,CASSPGTGHYEQYF,TGTGCCAGCAGCCCCGGGACAGGGCACTACGAGCAGTACTTC
TRBJ1-2,-,15,TRBV7-2,-,CASSLVGDLNYGYTF,TGTGCCAGCAGCTTAGTGGGGGATCTCAACTATGGCTACACCTTC
TRBJ1-2,few,11,TRBV29-1,-,CSVDRDYGYTF,TGCAGCGTTGACAGGGACTATGGCTACACCTTC
TRBJ2-7,-,15,TRBV5-5,-,CASSLVGDTSYEQYF,TGTGCCAGCAGCTTGGTTGGGGACACCTCCTACGAGCAGTACTTC
TRBJ2-3,-,16,TRBV5-1,-,CASSLDGNDHTDTQYF,TGCGCCAGCAGCTTGGATGGAAATGATCACACAGATACGCAGTATTTT
TRBJ1-3,-,17,TRBV18,-,CASSPRAGPHSGNTIYF,TGTGCCAGCTCACCAAGGGCAGGCCCCCACTCTGGAAACACCATATATTTT
TRBJ1-1,few,14,TRBV4-1,-,CASSGRTKGTEAFF,TGCGCCAGCAGCGGACGGACAAAAGGGACTGAAGCTTTCTTT
TRBJ2-7,many,15,TRBV28,TRBD1,CASSLAGQDAYEQYF,TGTGCCAGCAGTTTAGCGGGACAGGACGCCTACGAGCAGTACTTC
TRBJ2-1,few,13,TRBV19,-,CASSSAGRHEQFF,TGTGCCAGTAGTTCCGCGGGGCGCCATGAGCAGTTCTTC
TRBJ1-3,-,15,TRBV6-1,TRBD1,CASSPGQGKGNTIYF,TGTGCCAGCAGTCCGGGACAGGGGAAAGGAAACACCATATATTTT
TRBJ2-1,-,16,TRBV23-1,TRBD2,CASRRTSGGAIDEQFF,TGCGCCAGCAGACGGACTAGCGGGGGGGCTATTGATGAGCAGTTCTTC
TRBJ1-1,-,14,TRBV6-5,TRBD1,CASSPRTGATEAFF,TGTGCCAGCAGTCCACGTACAGGGGCCACTGAAGCTTTCTTT
TRBJ2-1,-,12,TRBV5-4,-,CASSVPRNEQFF,TGTGCCAGCAGCGTCCCTAGGAATGAGCAGTTCTTC
TRBJ2-3,-,14,TRBV15,-,CATSRDLYADTQYF,TGTGCCACCAGCAGAGACCTGTATGCAGATACGCAGTATTTT
TRBJ1-6,-,13,TRBV11-2,-,CASSLEGTRPLHF,TGTGCCAGCAGCTTAGAGGGGACTCGACCCCTCCACTTT
TRBJ1-2,-,13,TRBV5-3,-,CARSLGGPYGYTF,TGTGCCAGAAGCTTGGGGGGGCCGTATGGCTACACCTTC
TRBJ1-5,-,13,TRBV4-1,-,CASSQDVYQPQHF,TGCGCCAGCAGCCAAGATGTCTATCAGCCCCAGCATTTT
TRBJ1-6,few,15,TRBV2,TRBD1,CASSEQGGRNSPLHF,TGTGCCAGCAGTGAACAAGGGGGCCGCAACTCACCCCTCCACTTT
TRBJ1-6,-,14,TRBV5-1,TRBD1,CASSRGQGSSPLHF,TGCGCCAGCAGCCGGGGACAGGGGAGTTCACCCCTCCACTTT
TRBJ2-3,-,16,TRBV4-1,TRBD2,CASSQVGAGVPHTQYF,TGCGCCAGCAGCCAAGTCGGCGCGGGGGTTCCCCATACGCAGTATTTT
TRBJ1-2,-,13,TRBV10-1,TRBD1,CATAPGQGYGYTF,TGCGCCACCGCACCGGGACAGGGTTATGGCTACACCTTC
TRBJ2-7,-,13,TRBV5-4,-,CASSLDIGYEQYF,TGTGCCAGCAGCTTGGACATCGGTTACGAGCAGTACTTC
TRBJ1-6,-,14,TRBV6-5,-,CASSYRQLNSPLHF,TGTGCCAGCAGTTACCGGCAGCTCAATTCACCCCTCCACTTT
TRBJ1-1,-,14,TRBV5-1,-,CASSVVWGDTEAFF,TGCGCCAGCAGCGTGGTTTGGGGGGACACTGAAGCTTTCTTT
TRBJ2-7,-,14,TRBV7-9,-,CASSRDGGPYEQYF,TGTGCCAGCAGCCGGGACGGGGGCCCCTACGAGCAGTACTTC
TRBJ1-6,many,16,TRBV2,TRBD1,CASTPQGGGINSPLHF,TGTGCCAGCACCCCGCAGGGGGGCGGTATTAATTCACCCCTCCACTTT
TRBJ1-2,-,16,TRBV4-1,-,CASSRPDSFANYGYTF,TGCGCCAGCAGCAGACCCGACAGCTTCGCTAACTATGGCTACACCTTC
TRBJ1-5,-,15,TRBV5-1,TRBD1,CASSTGTGGNQPQHF,TGCGCCAGCAGCACCGGGACAGGGGGCAATCAGCCCCAGCATTTT
TRBJ2-1,few,13,TRBV10-2,-,CASTGGTVYEQFF,TGCGCCAGCACCGGCGGGACGGTCTATGAGCAGTTCTTC
TRBJ1-5,many,13,TRBV2,-,CASNVGFNQPQHF,TGTGCCAGCAACGTGGGTTTCAATCAGCCCCAGCATTTT
TRBJ2-2,-,18,TRBV14,TRBD2,CASSPSTSGVMYTGELFF,TGTGCCAGCAGCCCGTCGACTAGCGGGGTAATGTACACCGGGGAGCTGTTTTTT
TRBJ1-2,-,13,TRBV6-1,-,CASSEFLDYGYTF,TGTGCCAGCAGTGAATTCCTGGACTATGGCTACACCTTC